The 4 T cell receptor beta chains below all came from one sample that was sequenced in a study of blood T cell repertoires in COVID-19. Assay: immunoSEQ multiplex PCR; the TCRdb copy retains only in-frame clones and omits some. Altogether tens of thousands of clones are present, about 89% being singletons, with the ten largest covering under 7.5%. The sequencing input was peripheral blood. These receptors originate from a woman aged 55-69 years with active or convalescent COVID-19.

The chain couples TRBV18 to TRBJ1-4; D gene ambiguous. This CDR3 is built from 13 residues. Per the germline V gene, CDR1 is KGHSH and CDR2 is LQKENI. V lost 6 bases and J 8 bases, leaving 13 bases between the germline ends. The CDR3 here is CASSPDGHEKLFF. CDR3 DNA: TGTGCCAGCTCCCCCGATGGGCACGAAAAACTGTTTTTT. The complete variable domain, with remaining parts taken from reference TRBV18 and TRBJ1-4, reads NAGVMQNPRHLVRRRGQEARLRCSPMKGHSHVYWYRQLPEEGLKFMVYLQKENIIDESGMPKERFSAEFPKEGPSILRIQQVVRGDSAAYFCASSPDGHEKLFFGSGTQLSVL.

The chain joins TRBV29-1 to TRBJ2-2, with a weak D call TRBD1 (6 bases). Germline lookup yields CDR1 SQVTM and CDR2 ANQGSEA. V lost 2 bases to trimming and J lost 6 bases, with 10 bases between them. This CDR3 has 13 residues. CDR3 loop: CSVEKAGAGELFF. CDR3 DNA sequence: TGCAGCGTTGAAAAAGCAGGGGCCGGGGAGCTGTTTTTT.

The rearrangement links TRBV12-3 or TRBV12-4 to TRBJ2-1; tentatively, D is TRBD1 (5 bases). The V end was cut by 5 bases, the J end by 8 bases, with 10 bases between. There are 12 residues in the CDR3. In nucleotides, the CDR3 is TGTGCCAGCAGTCCCGTAGGGGATGAGCAGTTCTTC. As protein: CASSPVGDEQFF.

In its sample, this clone was seen once. The rearrangement links TRBV2 to TRBJ2-7; maybe TRBD1 (6 bases). CDR1 is SNHLY, CDR2 FYNNEI, per germline. Trimming removed 6 bases at V and 7 bases at J, with 19 bases between. The CDR3 runs 14 residues. The CDR3 sequence: CASRVDRLDGEQYF. Written as DNA, the CDR3 is TGTGCCAGCAGAGTCGACAGGTTAGATGGGGAGCAGTACTTC.